This is a list of T cell receptor beta chains from one sample in a study of beta chain features in type 1 diabetes. Sequencing used immunoSEQ multiplex PCR; TCRdb keeps in-frame clones, though not all of them. The table has 500,000 to 650,000 clones, around 12% seen once. Sequencing input: naive CD4+ T cells from blood. The receptors shown here come from a man younger than 45 with type 1 diabetes. CDR3s leave out the opening cysteine and the closing phenylalanine or tryptophan. Fields, in order: D gene, V gene, J gene, CDR3 protein. D genes are given only for firm matches.

>NA|TRBV7-9|TRBJ2-1
ASSRMNPTEQF
>NA|TRBV7-9|TRBJ1-1
ASSVDTEAF
>TRBD1|TRBV28|TRBJ2-5
ASSFLQGRGETQY
>NA|TRBV6-5|TRBJ2-5
ASSYSITKETQY
>NA|TRBV9|TRBJ2-1
ASSVELRLDSYNEQF
>TRBD2|TRBV9|TRBJ2-5
ASSRGTSGGSFQETQY
>NA|TRBV7-9|TRBJ2-2
ASSLDGQHNTGELF
>NA|TRBV19|TRBJ1-4
ASSIGISRAEKLF
>TRBD2|TRBV5-4|TRBJ2-1
ASSFSGGADDEQF
>TRBD2|TRBV28|TRBJ2-6
ASSLTSGGPGANVLT
>TRBD1|TRBV5-1|TRBJ2-3
ASRTTGSTDTQY
>NA|TRBV6-6|TRBJ2-7
ASSYSTVASYEQY
>NA|TRBV7-9|TRBJ1-2
ASSSKTTGLVT
>TRBD1|TRBV11-2|TRBJ2-1
ASSLGGQVGNEQF
>NA|TRBV7-9|TRBJ2-5
ASSPQGIETQY
>NA|TRBV5-1|TRBJ1-5
ASREGVGSNQPQH
>NA|TRBV5-1|TRBJ2-1
ASSSDYNEQF
>TRBD1|TRBV7-8|TRBJ2-2
ASSLGTGVTGELF
>NA|TRBV5-1|TRBJ1-4
ASSLRPGASKGEKLF
>NA|TRBV28|TRBJ2-5
ASSPPGPETQY
>NA|TRBV11-2|TRBJ2-3
ASSFFSRTDTQY
>NA|TRBV9|TRBJ2-3
ASSVLSSTDTQY
>NA|TRBV7-3|TRBJ1-1
ASSLTGNTEAF
>NA|TRBV5-1|TRBJ2-5
ASSFLQETQY
>NA|TRBV29-1|TRBJ2-5
SVEADQVRAQETQY
>NA|TRBV7-8|TRBJ2-7
ASSSGHPSYEQY
>NA|TRBV14|TRBJ1-4
ASSHRIATNEKLF
>NA|TRBV7-9|TRBJ1-5
ASSSGGFGNQPQH
>NA|TRBV13|TRBJ2-1
ASRQSGSSYNEQF
>NA|TRBV15|TRBJ1-6
ATSIQASYNSPLH
>NA|TRBV19|TRBJ2-1
ASSPGTALNNEQF
>NA|TRBV5-1|TRBJ1-6
ASSLNRGAYNSPLH